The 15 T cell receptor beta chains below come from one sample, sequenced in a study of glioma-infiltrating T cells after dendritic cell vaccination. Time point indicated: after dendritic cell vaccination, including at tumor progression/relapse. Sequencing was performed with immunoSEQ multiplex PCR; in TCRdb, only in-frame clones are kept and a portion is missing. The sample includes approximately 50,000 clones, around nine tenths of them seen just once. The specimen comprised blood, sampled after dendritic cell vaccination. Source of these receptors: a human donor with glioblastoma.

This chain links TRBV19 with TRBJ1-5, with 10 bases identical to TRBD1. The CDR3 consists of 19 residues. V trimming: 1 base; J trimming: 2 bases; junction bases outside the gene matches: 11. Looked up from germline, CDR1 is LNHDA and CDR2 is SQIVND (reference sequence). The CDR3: CASSIVRDRGQVGNQPQHF. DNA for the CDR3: TGTGCCAGTAGTATAGTTAGGGACAGGGGTCAAGTCGGCAATCAGCCCCAGCATTTT. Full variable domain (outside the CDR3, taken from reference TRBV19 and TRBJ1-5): DGGITQSPKYLFRKEGQNVTLSCEQNLNHDAMYWYRQDPGQGLRLIYYSQIVNDFQKGDIAEGYSVSREKKESFPLTVTSAQKNPTAFYLCASSIVRDRGQVGNQPQHFGDGTRLSIL.

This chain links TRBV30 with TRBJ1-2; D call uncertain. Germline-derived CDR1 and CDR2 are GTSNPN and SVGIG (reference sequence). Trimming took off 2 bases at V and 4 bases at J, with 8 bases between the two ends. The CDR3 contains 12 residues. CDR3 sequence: CAWSSQLYGYTF. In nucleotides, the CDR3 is TGTGCCTGGAGTTCACAGCTCTATGGCTACACCTTC.

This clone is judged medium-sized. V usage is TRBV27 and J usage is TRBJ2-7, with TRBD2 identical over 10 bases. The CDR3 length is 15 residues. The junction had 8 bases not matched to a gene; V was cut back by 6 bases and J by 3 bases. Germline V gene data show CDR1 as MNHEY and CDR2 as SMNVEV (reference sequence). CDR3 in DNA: TGTGCCAGCAGGGTGACTAGCGGGCAGATCTACGAGCAGTACTTC. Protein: CASRVTSGQIYEQYF.

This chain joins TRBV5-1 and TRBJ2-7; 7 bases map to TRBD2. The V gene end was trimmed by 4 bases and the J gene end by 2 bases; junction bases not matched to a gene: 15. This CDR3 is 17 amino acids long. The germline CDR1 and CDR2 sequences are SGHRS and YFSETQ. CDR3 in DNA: TGCGCCAGCAGCCAGACACATCGGCTAGCGGCTACCTACGAGCAGTACTTC. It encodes CASSQTHRLAATYEQYF. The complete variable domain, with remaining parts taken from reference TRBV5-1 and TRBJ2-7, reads KAGVTQTPRYLIKTRGQQVTLSCSPISGHRSVSWYQQTPGQGLQFLFEYFSETQRNKGNFPGRFSGRQFSNSRSEMNVSTLELGDSALYLCASSQTHRLAATYEQYFGPGTRLTVT.

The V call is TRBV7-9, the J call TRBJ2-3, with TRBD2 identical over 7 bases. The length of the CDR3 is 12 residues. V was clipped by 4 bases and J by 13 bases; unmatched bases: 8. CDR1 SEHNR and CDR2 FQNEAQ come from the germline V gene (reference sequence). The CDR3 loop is CASSWRESAKYF. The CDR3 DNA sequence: TGTGCCAGCAGCTGGCGGGAGAGCGCGAAGTATTTT. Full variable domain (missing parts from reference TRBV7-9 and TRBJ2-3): DTGVSQNPRHKITKRGQNVTFRCDPISEHNRLYWYRQTLGQGPEFLTYFQNEAQLEKSRLLSDRFSAERPKGSFSTLEIQRTEQGDSAMYLCASSWRESAKYFGPGTRLTVL.

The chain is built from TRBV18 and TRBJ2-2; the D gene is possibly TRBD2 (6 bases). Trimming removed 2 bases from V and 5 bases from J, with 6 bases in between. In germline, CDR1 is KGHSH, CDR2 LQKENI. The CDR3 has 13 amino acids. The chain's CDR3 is CASSPAGTGELFF. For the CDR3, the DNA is TGTGCCAGCTCACCAGCGGGAACCGGGGAGCTGTTTTTT.

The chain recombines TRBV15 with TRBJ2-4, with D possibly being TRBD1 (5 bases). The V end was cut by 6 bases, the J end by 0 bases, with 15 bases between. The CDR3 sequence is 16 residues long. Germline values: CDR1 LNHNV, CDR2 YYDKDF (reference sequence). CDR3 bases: TGTGCCACCAGGAAAGACAGCTACCTAGCCAAAAACATTCAGTACTTC. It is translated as CATRKDSYLAKNIQYF.

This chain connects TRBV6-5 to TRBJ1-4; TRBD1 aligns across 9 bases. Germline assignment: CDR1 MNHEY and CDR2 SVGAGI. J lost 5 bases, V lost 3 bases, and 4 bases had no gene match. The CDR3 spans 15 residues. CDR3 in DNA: TGTGCCAGCAGTTATGGGACAGGGATGAATGAAAAACTGTTTTTT. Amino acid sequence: CASSYGTGMNEKLFF.

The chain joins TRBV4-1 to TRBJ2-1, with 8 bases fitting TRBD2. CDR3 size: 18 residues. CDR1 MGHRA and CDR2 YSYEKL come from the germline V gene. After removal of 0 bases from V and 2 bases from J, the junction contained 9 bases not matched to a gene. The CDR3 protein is CASSQDTRAGVPYNEQFF. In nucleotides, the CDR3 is TGCGCCAGCAGCCAAGATACCAGAGCGGGAGTCCCCTACAATGAGCAGTTCTTC.

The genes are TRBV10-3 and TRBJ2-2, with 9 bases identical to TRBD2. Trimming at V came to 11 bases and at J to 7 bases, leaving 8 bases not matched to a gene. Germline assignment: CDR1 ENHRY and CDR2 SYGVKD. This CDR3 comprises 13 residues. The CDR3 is CASGAGGDGELFF. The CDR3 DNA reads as TGTGCCTCAGGGGCGGGAGGGGACGGGGAGCTGTTTTTT.

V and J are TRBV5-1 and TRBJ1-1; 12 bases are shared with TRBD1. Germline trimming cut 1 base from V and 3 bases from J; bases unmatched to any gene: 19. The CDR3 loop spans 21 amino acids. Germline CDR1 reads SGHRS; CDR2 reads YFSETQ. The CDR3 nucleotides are TGCGCCAGCAGCTTGTCCAACCTCCGGGACAGGGGGCGCGTCTCCGACACTGAAGCTTTCTTT. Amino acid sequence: CASSLSNLRDRGRVSDTEAFF. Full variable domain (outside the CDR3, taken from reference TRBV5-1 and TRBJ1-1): KAGVTQTPRYLIKTRGQQVTLSCSPISGHRSVSWYQQTPGQGLQFLFEYFSETQRNKGNFPGRFSGRQFSNSRSEMNVSTLELGDSALYLCASSLSNLRDRGRVSDTEAFFGQGTRLTVV.

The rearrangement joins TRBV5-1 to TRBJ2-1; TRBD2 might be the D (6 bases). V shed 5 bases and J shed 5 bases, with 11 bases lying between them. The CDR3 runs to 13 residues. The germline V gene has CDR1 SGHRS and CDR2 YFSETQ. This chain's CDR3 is CASRTGSDNEQFF. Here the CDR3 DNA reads TGCGCCAGCAGAACCGGGAGTGACAATGAGCAGTTCTTC.

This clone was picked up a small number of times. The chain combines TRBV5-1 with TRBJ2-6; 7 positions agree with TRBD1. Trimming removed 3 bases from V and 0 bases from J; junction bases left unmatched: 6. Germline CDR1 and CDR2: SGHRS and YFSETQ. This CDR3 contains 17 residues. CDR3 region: CASSSGTAISGANVLTF. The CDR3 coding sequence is TGCGCCAGCAGCTCCGGGACAGCTATCTCTGGGGCCAACGTCCTGACTTTC.

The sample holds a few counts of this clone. CDR3 region: CATGDTWYGYTF. The CDR3, as DNA: TGTGCCACCGGGGACACGTGGTATGGCTACACCTTC. The chain joins TRBV10-3 to TRBJ1-2; weak D call: TRBD1 (6 bases). This CDR3 contains 12 residues. Germline CDR1 reads ENHRY; CDR2 reads SYGVKD. Trimming took off 10 bases at V and 5 bases at J, with 14 bases between the two ends.

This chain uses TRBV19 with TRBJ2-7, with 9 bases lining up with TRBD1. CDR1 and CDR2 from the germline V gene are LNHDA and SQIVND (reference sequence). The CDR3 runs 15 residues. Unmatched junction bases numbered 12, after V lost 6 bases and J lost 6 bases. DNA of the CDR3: TGTGCCAGTAGCCTGACTCGGGACAGGGTGGCCGAGCAGTACTTC. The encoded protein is CASSLTRDRVAEQYF.